This TCR beta chain came from a study of identical twins' blood T cells. TCRdb called the 5' RACE reads again in MiXCR, with one record for every CDR3 protein. The table records about 370,000 distinct CDR3 sequences, 28% of them present only once. This clonotype has more than one count but fewer than ten. Deletions cut 7 bases from V and 2 bases from J, with 7 bases between. The CDR3 is 12 amino acids. The germline CDR1 and CDR2 sequences are SNHLY and FYNNEI. The receptor comes from a woman between 18 and 55 years old in good health. V usage is TRBV2 and J usage is TRBJ2-3; D possibly corresponds to TRBD1 (6 bases). Material: PBMCs. The CDR3 region has the DNA TGTGCCAGCATGGGGGCCACAGATACGCAGTATTTT. Its protein is CASMGATDTQYF.